This TCR beta chain came from a study of T cell responses to AZD1222 COVID-19 vaccine. Clones were read by immunoSEQ multiplex PCR, and TCRdb kept only the in-frame ones, dropping some. In the table there are over 130,000 clones, about 92% of which are singletons. Second-dose timings of about 4 or about 12 weeks were pooled. CDR1 and CDR2 (germline): MNHEY, SMNVEV (reference sequence). V gave up 4 bases and J gave up 7 bases; unmatched junction bases: 19. The CDR3 is made up of 17 amino acids. The sequence was obtained from an adult who received the AZD1222 COVID-19 vaccine. Material: peripheral blood, obtained 28 days after the second AZD1222 dose. This sequence joins TRBV27 and TRBJ2-7, with 7 bases aligning to TRBD1. The CDR3 DNA follows: TGTGCCAGCAGTTCAACAACCCGGGACAGACGATTGAGGGAGCAGTACTTC. Amino acid sequence: CASSSTTRDRRLREQYF.